This entry lists 3 T cell receptor beta chains sequenced from one sample in a study of T cells in localized non-small cell lung cancer. Here immunoSEQ multiplex PCR was the method, and the copy in TCRdb shows in-frame clones only, minus some. This table holds 2,000 to 3,000 clones, 25% to 35% found once. Sequencing was performed on lung tumor tissue, taken before any cancer treatment. These TCRs come from a male donor older than 55 with stage III squamous cell lung carcinoma.

This clone was counted only a few times. The CDR3 DNA reads as TGTGCCAGCAGCGCAACCGGGTCCTCCTACGAGCAGTACTTC. This translates into CASSATGSSYEQYF. The J gene is TRBJ2-7, the V gene TRBV11-3; no definite D call. Germline CDR1 reads SGHNT; CDR2 reads YENEEA. This CDR3 has 14 residues. Trimming cost V 5 bases and J 0 bases, with 11 bases left between them.

This clone was seen more than once but under ten times. CDR3 in DNA: TGTGCCAGCAGCGGACAGGGGAGGACAGATACGCAGTATTTT. Translated: CASSGQGRTDTQYF. The rearrangement uses TRBV9 and TRBJ2-3, with 8 bases fitting TRBD1. Trimming took 3 bases from V and 3 from J; bases not matched to a gene: 3. The CDR3 runs to 14 residues. The germline CDR1 and CDR2 sequences are SGDLS and YYNGEE.

This chain connects TRBV11-3 to TRBJ1-1, with D hard to call. V was trimmed by 2 bases and J by 0 bases, leaving 7 bases between them. There are 14 residues in the CDR3. The germline gives CDR1 SGHNT, CDR2 YENEEA. CDR3 coding DNA: TGTGCCAGCAGCTTAAGGACGATGAACACTGAAGCTTTCTTT. Amino acid sequence: CASSLRTMNTEAFF.